What follows is one T cell receptor (beta chain) and its context. The target antigen is unknown. Authors of the study amplified TCR beta CDR3 regions from RNA transcripts. TCR CDR3 regions were first amplified by RT-PCR with HTBI primers. Each CDR3 protein is one row after TCRdb ran MiXCR on the multiplex PCR reads. The data show approximately 510,000 distinct CDR3 sequences, 46% seen once. This sample is part of a study of T cells in Graves' hyperthyroidism and ophthalmopathy. Whole-study findings and limits: Peripheral blood also featured most of the thyroid clonotypes expanded above 0.001.

Unmatched junction bases numbered 2, after V lost 3 bases and J lost 5 bases. Germline CDR1 reads DFQATT; CDR2 reads SNEGSKA (reference sequence). The CDR3 extends over 14 amino acids. Source material: peripheral blood or thyroid tissue (not recorded which). This chain uses TRBV20-1 with TRBJ1-6; 9 bases match TRBD1. This TCR was sampled from an adult woman with Graves' disease, either hyperthyroidism or ophthalmopathy (not recorded which). The CDR3 region has the DNA TGCAGTGCTAGTTACAGGGGGCATAATTCACCCCTCCACTTT. This sequence encodes CSASYRGHNSPLHF.